These 16 T cell receptor beta chains were all obtained from the same sample, sequenced in a study of T cells in Graves' hyperthyroidism and ophthalmopathy (dated by TCRdb to between 2018 and 2021). To prepare the library, multiplex PCR was applied. The data were produced on an Illumina HiSeq 2000. TCR beta CDR3 regions were amplified from RNA transcripts. The first round of RT-PCR for the TCR CDR3 was performed with the HTBI primer set and the Qiagen OneStep RT-PCR kit. TCRdb reanalyzed the raw reads on its own, using fastp at Q25 for trimming and MiXCR for clone calling, and kept in-frame beta chains. When rows share a CDR3 protein, they turn into one entry using the most common DNA and genes. In this sample the table shows about 55,000 distinct CDR3 sequences, about 50% of which occur a single time. The biggest ten clones account for roughly 3.3% of the sample. The material sequenced was blood. The receptors derive from a woman aged 55-75 years with Graves' ophthalmopathy.

Concerning this clonotype itself: The CDR3 does not close with the conserved phenylalanine or tryptophan, likely indicating a read error. The gene calls are TRBV5-1 and TRBJ2-1; TRBD2 aligns across 10 bases. After removal of 5 bases from V and 8 bases from J, the junction contained 13 bases not matched to a gene. This CDR3 contains 16 residues. Germline lookup yields CDR1 SGHRS and CDR2 YFSETQ. Here the CDR3 reads CASRQSALAGVYEQFL. CDR3 DNA: TGCGCCAGCAGACAATCTGCGCTAGCGGGAGTCTATGAGCAGTTCCTC.

This clonotype has ten or more counts. V usage is TRBV6-2 or TRBV6-3 and J usage is TRBJ1-2, with 10 nucleotides matching TRBD1. The CDR3 extends over 14 amino acids. The germline CDR1 and CDR2 sequences are MNHEY and SVGEGT. The trim removed 4 bases at V and 5 bases at J, leaving 4 bases unmatched. This chain's CDR3 is CASSSGTGVYGYTF. The CDR3 DNA is TGTGCCAGCAGTTCCGGGACAGGGGTATATGGCTACACCTTC.

This sequence joins TRBV7-9 and TRBJ2-2; 7 positions match TRBD2. This CDR3 has 13 residues. V dropped 6 bases and J dropped 7; count of bases not matched to a gene: 5. From germline, CDR1 is SEHNR and CDR2 FQNEAQ (reference sequence). CDR3 sequence reads: CASSTRTSGELFF. The CDR3 DNA sequence: TGTGCCAGCAGTACAAGGACTAGCGGGGAGCTGTTTTTT.

This clonotype came up many times. The rearrangement joins TRBV14 to TRBJ1-3; TRBD1 aligns across 8 bases. CDR3 length: 16 amino acids. The ends lost 1 base at V and 4 bases at J; junction bases unmatched: 6. Germline CDR1 reads SGHDN; CDR2 reads FVKESK. Here the CDR3 reads CASSQAGQGGGNTIYF. CDR3 sequence (DNA): TGTGCCAGCAGCCAAGCCGGACAGGGCGGGGGAAACACCATATATTTT.

The chain uses TRBV5-5 and TRBJ2-3, with TRBD2 identical over 9 bases. The germline CDR1 and CDR2 sequences are SGHKS and YYEKEE (reference sequence). The CDR3 has 14 amino acids. V trimming: 0 bases; J trimming: 5 bases; junction bases outside the gene matches: 1. CDR3 bases: TGTGCCAGCAGCTTGGTACTAGCGGGAGATACGCAGTATTTT. As protein: CASSLVLAGDTQYF. Together with reference TRBV5-5 and TRBJ2-3, the CDR3 gives the full variable domain: DAGVTQSPTHLIKTRGQQVTLRCSPISGHKSVSWYQQVLGQGPQFIFQYYEKEERGRGNFPDRFSARQFPNYSSELNVNALLLGDSALYLCASSLVLAGDTQYFGPGTRLTVL.

J is TRBJ2-3 and V is TRBV20-1; 8 nucleotides agree with TRBD2. This CDR3 is built from 14 residues. The germline gives CDR1 DFQATT, CDR2 SNEGSKA (reference sequence). The trim removed 3 bases at V and 4 bases at J, leaving 6 bases unmatched. This CDR3 is CSASPGGEADTQYF. The DNA for the CDR3 is TGCAGTGCTAGTCCCGGGGGGGAGGCAGATACGCAGTATTTT.

The chain is built from TRBV7-2 and TRBJ2-3; weak D call: TRBD1 (5 bases). V lost 4 bases and J 1 base, leaving 12 bases between the germline ends. CDR1 and CDR2 from the germline V gene are SGHTA and FQGNSA. The CDR3 spans 15 residues. The CDR3 region is CASSSSRGRTDTQYF. DNA of the CDR3: TGTGCCAGCAGCTCCAGTAGGGGCCGCACAGATACGCAGTATTTT.

This clonotype is categorized as medium-sized. The gene calls are TRBV7-2 and TRBJ1-2, with a tentative D call TRBD1 (5 bases). Germline CDR1 is SGHTA and CDR2 is FQGNSA. Trimming removed 5 bases at V and 5 bases at J, with 12 bases between. This CDR3 comprises 13 residues. CDR3: CASSPDSPYGYTF. The CDR3 DNA reads as TGTGCCAGCAGCCCAGACAGTCCTTATGGCTACACCTTC.

This chain uses TRBV20-1 with TRBJ2-5, with 8 bases fitting TRBD1. This CDR3 has 12 amino acids. Germline V gene sequence: CDR1 DFQATT, CDR2 SNEGSKA (reference sequence). V gave up 6 bases and J gave up 4 bases; unmatched junction bases: 4. The CDR3 region is CSAGQGRETQYF. CDR3 nucleotides: TGCAGTGCCGGACAGGGAAGAGAGACCCAGTACTTC.

The chain employs TRBV25-1 and TRBJ1-1, with 7 bases aligning to TRBD1. Germline V gene sequence: CDR1 MGHDK, CDR2 SYGVNS. After removal of 7 bases from V and 1 base from J, the junction contained 3 bases not matched to a gene. The CDR3 is 13 amino acids. CDR3 in amino acids: CASTWTGNTEAFF. The DNA of the CDR3 is TGTGCCAGCACTTGGACAGGGAACACTGAAGCTTTCTTT.

J is TRBJ2-3 and V is TRBV6-1, with TRBD2 as a possible D gene (5 bases). The CDR3 covers 13 residues. CDR1 MNHNS and CDR2 SASEGT come from the germline V gene. V was pared by 2 bases and J by 4 bases, with 7 bases between. The CDR3 here is CASSESLADTQYF. CDR3 nucleotide sequence: TGTGCCAGCAGTGAATCACTAGCAGATACGCAGTATTTT.

Comments on this clonotype: The junction shows a germline mismatch at one end, possibly a read error. This sequence joins TRBV7-8 and TRBJ1-2; D call uncertain. Germline CDR1 SGHVS, CDR2 FQNEAQ. This CDR3 contains 10 residues. The CDR3: CASSNHGYTF. DNA for the CDR3: TGTGCCAGCAGTAACCATGGGTACACCTTC.

This clonotype rates as medium-sized. The chain couples TRBV20-1 to TRBJ1-2, with a possible D match to TRBD1 (6 bases). Germline values: CDR1 DFQATT, CDR2 SNEGSKA (reference sequence). The CDR3 has 11 residues. Trimming removed 5 bases at V and 8 bases at J, with 12 bases between. CDR3 loop: CSASPGVGYTF. As DNA, the CDR3 is TGCAGTGCTTCCCCAGGGGTGGGCTACACCTTC.

The sample holds many counts of this clonotype. In DNA form, the CDR3 reads TGTGCCAGCAGTCCCCTCGACGGGAGCAATCAGCCCCAGCATTTT. Protein product: CASSPLDGSNQPQHF. The chain carries TRBV6-5 and TRBJ1-5; D not certain. V was trimmed by 5 bases and J by 1 base, leaving 12 bases between them. CDR1 is MNHEY, CDR2 SVGAGI, per germline. The CDR3 length is 15 residues.

The rearrangement joins TRBV7-3 to TRBJ2-3; 12 bases agree with TRBD1. Losses at the gene ends were 3 bases for V and 2 bases for J; bases not matched to a gene: 9. The CDR3 is 18 amino acids. CDR1 and CDR2 (germline): SGHTA, FQGTGA. The CDR3 spells CASSLAGQGAGHTDTQYF. The CDR3 DNA reads as TGTGCCAGCAGCTTGGCGGGACAGGGGGCGGGACACACAGATACGCAGTATTTT.

In its sample, this clonotype was seen once. This rearrangement joins TRBV10-1 to TRBJ2-3; 10 positions agree with TRBD2. The junction had 3 bases not matched to a gene; V was cut back by 6 bases and J by 0 bases. The V gene's germline CDR1 is WNHNN and CDR2 SYGVQD (reference sequence). The CDR3 consists of 15 residues. CDR3 DNA sequence: TGCGCCAGCAGCGGACTAGCGGATAGCACAGATACGCAGTATTTT. Its protein is CASSGLADSTDTQYF.